These T cell receptor beta chains were read from a single sample in a study of T cell changes during pregnancy in multiple sclerosis. Produced via immunoSEQ multiplex PCR; TCRdb's table is partial and in-frame only. The sample lists 17,000 or so clones, approximately 96% occurring once. The sample consisted of peripheral blood, taken in the third trimester of pregnancy. These receptors came from a female donor with multiple sclerosis, enrolled in a pregnancy study. The CDR3 runs from the conserved cysteine through the conserved F or W. Each record gives: CDR3 length, D gene, V gene, clone size, J gene, CDR3 protein, CDR3 DNA. D genes are given only for firm matches. Size is omitted from some rows. Given values are once, few, many or a class for expanded clones.

len: 14; d_gene: TRBD2; v_gene: TRBV7-6; abundance: NA; j_gene: TRBJ2-7; CDR3aa: CASKRGPSSYEQYF; CDR3nt: TGTGCCAGCAAGCGGGGGCCTAGCTCCTACGAGCAGTACTTC
len: 15; d_gene: NA; v_gene: TRBV5-5; abundance: NA; j_gene: TRBJ2-1; CDR3aa: CASSLWDGRYNEQFF; CDR3nt: TGTGCCAGCAGCCTATGGGACGGGAGATACAATGAGCAGTTCTTC
len: 18; d_gene: TRBD2; v_gene: TRBV19; abundance: NA; j_gene: TRBJ2-2; CDR3aa: CASKGTSGRVSNTGELFF; CDR3nt: TGTGCCAGTAAGGGGACTAGCGGGAGGGTTAGTAACACCGGGGAGCTGTTTTTT
len: 19; d_gene: TRBD1; v_gene: TRBV4-1; abundance: NA; j_gene: TRBJ1-1; CDR3aa: CASSQDRPSTGSLNTEAFF; CDR3nt: TGCGCCAGCAGCCAAGATAGGCCCTCGACAGGGAGTTTGAACACTGAAGCTTTCTTT
len: 15; d_gene: TRBD1; v_gene: TRBV5-1; abundance: NA; j_gene: TRBJ2-7; CDR3aa: CASSSRPGQGYEQYF; CDR3nt: TGCGCCAGCAGCTCCAGACCGGGACAGGGCTACGAGCAGTACTTC
len: 16; d_gene: NA; v_gene: TRBV4-1; abundance: NA; j_gene: TRBJ2-6; CDR3aa: CASSQEGGSGANVLTF; CDR3nt: TGCGCCAGCAGCCAAGAAGGGGGATCTGGGGCCAACGTCCTGACTTTC
len: 13; d_gene: TRBD1; v_gene: TRBV30; abundance: NA; j_gene: TRBJ2-5; CDR3aa: CAWSVGTEETQYF; CDR3nt: TGTGCCTGGAGTGTCGGGACAGAAGAGACCCAGTACTTC
len: 15; d_gene: TRBD1; v_gene: TRBV11-2; abundance: NA; j_gene: TRBJ2-7; CDR3aa: CASSLSTGDSYEQYF; CDR3nt: TGTGCCAGCAGCTTATCAACAGGGGACTCCTACGAGCAGTACTTC
len: 20; d_gene: TRBD2; v_gene: TRBV4-2; abundance: NA; j_gene: TRBJ2-6; CDR3aa: CASSHDSSGGASSGANVLTF; CDR3nt: TGTGCCAGCAGCCATGACAGTAGCGGGGGGGCTTCTTCTGGGGCCAACGTCCTGACTTTC
len: 15; d_gene: TRBD1; v_gene: TRBV7-2; abundance: NA; j_gene: TRBJ2-7; CDR3aa: CASSPTRGQSYEQYF; CDR3nt: TGTGCCAGCAGCCCCACTAGGGGGCAGTCCTACGAGCAGTACTTC
len: 16; d_gene: TRBD2; v_gene: TRBV4-3; abundance: NA; j_gene: TRBJ2-5; CDR3aa: CASSQEIGGASETQYF; CDR3nt: TGCGCCAGCAGCCAAGAGATCGGGGGGGCCTCGGAGACCCAGTACTTC
len: 13; d_gene: TRBD1; v_gene: TRBV2; abundance: NA; j_gene: TRBJ1-5; CDR3aa: CASSGTGNQPQHF; CDR3nt: TGTGCCAGCAGCGGGACAGGGAATCAGCCCCAGCATTTT
len: 14; d_gene: NA; v_gene: TRBV2; abundance: NA; j_gene: TRBJ1-5; CDR3aa: CASSTRQAFQPQHF; CDR3nt: TGTGCCAGCAGTACGAGACAGGCGTTTCAGCCCCAGCATTTT
len: 16; d_gene: TRBD1; v_gene: TRBV4-1; abundance: NA; j_gene: TRBJ2-7; CDR3aa: CASSPFTGTASYEQYF; CDR3nt: TGCGCCAGCAGCCCTTTTACCGGGACAGCCTCCTACGAGCAGTACTTC
len: 15; d_gene: NA; v_gene: TRBV2; abundance: few; j_gene: TRBJ1-3; CDR3aa: CASSGVFQGKDTIYF; CDR3nt: TGTGCCAGCAGTGGGGTGTTCCAGGGGAAGGACACCATATATTTT
len: 18; d_gene: NA; v_gene: TRBV5-1; abundance: NA; j_gene: TRBJ2-7; CDR3aa: CASSWGTGGAGEGYEQYF; CDR3nt: TGCGCCAGCAGCTGGGGGACAGGAGGCGCGGGAGAGGGATACGAGCAGTACTTC
len: 12; d_gene: NA; v_gene: TRBV27; abundance: NA; j_gene: TRBJ2-7; CDR3aa: CASSSQGYEQYF; CDR3nt: TGTGCCTCTTCGAGTCAGGGGTACGAGCAGTACTTC
len: 16; d_gene: TRBD2; v_gene: TRBV11-2; abundance: NA; j_gene: TRBJ2-3; CDR3aa: CASSRTGGHRADTQYF; CDR3nt: TGTGCCAGCAGCCGGACGGGGGGGCACAGGGCAGATACGCAGTATTTT
len: 15; d_gene: TRBD1; v_gene: TRBV7-3; abundance: NA; j_gene: TRBJ2-2; CDR3aa: CASSLLGQGAGELFF; CDR3nt: TGTGCCAGCAGCTTATTGGGACAGGGCGCCGGGGAGCTGTTTTTT
len: 15; d_gene: NA; v_gene: TRBV6-5; abundance: NA; j_gene: TRBJ2-5; CDR3aa: CASSYSREPQETQYF; CDR3nt: TGTGCCAGCAGTTACTCCCGGGAGCCACAAGAGACCCAGTACTTC
len: 12; d_gene: NA; v_gene: TRBV30; abundance: NA; j_gene: TRBJ1-1; CDR3aa: CAWSAIGTEAFF; CDR3nt: TGTGCCTGGAGCGCGATTGGCACTGAAGCTTTCTTT
len: 16; d_gene: TRBD2; v_gene: TRBV5-1; abundance: NA; j_gene: TRBJ2-1; CDR3aa: CASSLAALAGANEQFF; CDR3nt: TGCGCCAGCAGCTTGGCCGCACTAGCGGGGGCCAATGAGCAGTTCTTC
len: 15; d_gene: TRBD2; v_gene: TRBV4-1; abundance: NA; j_gene: TRBJ2-3; CDR3aa: CASSQDTSGRDTQYF; CDR3nt: TGCGCCAGCAGCCAAGATACTAGCGGGAGAGATACGCAGTATTTT
len: 16; d_gene: NA; v_gene: TRBV4-3; abundance: NA; j_gene: TRBJ1-2; CDR3aa: CASSTKRFSGSEGYTF; CDR3nt: TGCGCCAGCTCGACCAAGCGATTTTCGGGGTCAGAAGGCTACACCTTC
len: 19; d_gene: NA; v_gene: TRBV28; abundance: NA; j_gene: TRBJ1-1; CDR3aa: CASSLRFLQAQGGSTEAFF; CDR3nt: TGTGCCAGCAGTTTAAGGTTTTTACAGGCTCAGGGAGGTAGCACTGAAGCTTTCTTT
len: 16; d_gene: TRBD1; v_gene: TRBV27; abundance: NA; j_gene: TRBJ1-6; CDR3aa: CASSNRQGQYNSPFHF; CDR3nt: TGTGCCAGCAGTAACCGGCAGGGACAGTATAATTCACCCTTCCACTTT
len: 15; d_gene: NA; v_gene: TRBV4-1; abundance: NA; j_gene: TRBJ1-3; CDR3aa: CASSHLPGEGNTIYF; CDR3nt: TGCGCCAGCAGCCACCTGCCGGGGGAAGGAAACACCATATATTTT
len: 15; d_gene: TRBD2; v_gene: TRBV5-6; abundance: NA; j_gene: TRBJ2-3; CDR3aa: CASSPGLAGGDTQYF; CDR3nt: TGTGCCAGCAGCCCGGGACTAGCGGGGGGTGATACGCAGTATTTT
len: 15; d_gene: NA; v_gene: TRBV4-1; abundance: once; j_gene: TRBJ1-2; CDR3aa: CASSQDRQQNYGYTF; CDR3nt: TGCGCCAGCAGCCAAGATCGACAGCAAAACTATGGCTACACCTTC
len: 15; d_gene: TRBD1; v_gene: TRBV4-1; abundance: NA; j_gene: TRBJ2-7; CDR3aa: CASSQPDRGTYEQYF; CDR3nt: TGCGCCAGCAGCCAACCTGACAGGGGGACCTACGAGCAGTACTTC
len: 16; d_gene: NA; v_gene: TRBV4-1; abundance: NA; j_gene: TRBJ1-4; CDR3aa: CASSQVSADIREKLFF; CDR3nt: TGCGCCAGCAGCCAAGTATCCGCGGACATCAGGGAAAAACTGTTTTTT
len: 15; d_gene: NA; v_gene: TRBV14; abundance: NA; j_gene: TRBJ2-5; CDR3aa: CASSQDRGLQETQYF; CDR3nt: TGTGCCAGCAGCCAAGATAGGGGCCTGCAAGAGACCCAGTACTTC
len: 17; d_gene: TRBD2; v_gene: TRBV7-3; abundance: NA; j_gene: TRBJ2-2; CDR3aa: CASSPVGSGVNTGELFF; CDR3nt: TGTGCCAGCAGCCCCGTTGGTAGCGGGGTTAACACCGGGGAGCTGTTTTTT
len: 12; d_gene: NA; v_gene: TRBV6-1; abundance: NA; j_gene: TRBJ1-2; CDR3aa: CASSVRGNGYTF; CDR3nt: TGTGCCAGCAGTGTACGGGGGAATGGCTACACCTTC
len: 13; d_gene: NA; v_gene: TRBV5-1; abundance: NA; j_gene: TRBJ1-1; CDR3aa: CASSHLGHTEAFF; CDR3nt: TGCGCCAGCAGCCACCTGGGGCACACTGAAGCTTTCTTT
len: 13; d_gene: NA; v_gene: TRBV6-1; abundance: NA; j_gene: TRBJ1-2; CDR3aa: CASRLQDPYGYTF; CDR3nt: TGTGCCAGCAGGCTACAGGATCCCTATGGCTACACCTTC
len: 15; d_gene: NA; v_gene: TRBV7-2; abundance: NA; j_gene: TRBJ1-5; CDR3aa: CASSFSRGKGQPQHF; CDR3nt: TGTGCCAGCAGCTTCTCTCGGGGGAAGGGTCAGCCCCAGCATTTT
len: 16; d_gene: NA; v_gene: TRBV9; abundance: NA; j_gene: TRBJ2-2; CDR3aa: CASSPHDGGNTGELFF; CDR3nt: TGTGCCAGCAGCCCCCACGACGGGGGGAACACCGGGGAGCTGTTTTTT
len: 11; d_gene: TRBD2; v_gene: TRBV6-5; abundance: NA; j_gene: TRBJ2-7; CDR3aa: CAAGGSYEQYF; CDR3nt: TGTGCCGCGGGGGGCTCCTACGAGCAGTACTTC
len: 12; d_gene: TRBD1; v_gene: TRBV29-1; abundance: NA; j_gene: TRBJ1-5; CDR3aa: CSVSEGAQPQHF; CDR3nt: TGCAGCGTCAGCGAGGGGGCACAGCCCCAGCATTTT
len: 13; d_gene: TRBD1; v_gene: TRBV29-1; abundance: once; j_gene: TRBJ1-5; CDR3aa: CSAKTGGNQPQHF; CDR3nt: TGCAGCGCTAAGACAGGGGGAAATCAGCCCCAGCATTTT